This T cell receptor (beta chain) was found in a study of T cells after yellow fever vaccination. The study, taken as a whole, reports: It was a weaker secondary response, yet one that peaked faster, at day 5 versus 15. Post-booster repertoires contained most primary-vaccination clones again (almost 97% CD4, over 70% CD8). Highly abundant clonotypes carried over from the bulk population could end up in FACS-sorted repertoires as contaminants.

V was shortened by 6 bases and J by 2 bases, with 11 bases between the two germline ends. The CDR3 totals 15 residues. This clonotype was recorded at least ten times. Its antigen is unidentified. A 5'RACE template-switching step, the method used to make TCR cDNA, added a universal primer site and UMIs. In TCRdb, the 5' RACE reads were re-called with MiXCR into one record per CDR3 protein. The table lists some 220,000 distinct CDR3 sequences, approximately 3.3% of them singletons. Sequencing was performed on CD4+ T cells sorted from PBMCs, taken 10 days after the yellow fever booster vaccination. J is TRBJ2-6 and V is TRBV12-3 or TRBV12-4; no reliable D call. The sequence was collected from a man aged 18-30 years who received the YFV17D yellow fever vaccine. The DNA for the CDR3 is TGTGCCAGCAGGAATACAGCAGCTGGGGCCAACGTCCTGACTTTC. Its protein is CASRNTAAGANVLTF.